This passage covers 6 T cell receptor beta chains from one sample sequenced in a study of CD8+ T cells in alopecia areata. Treatment given: oral pan-JAK inhibitor, 5-10 mg twice daily. RNA was isolated and reverse transcribed to cDNA, the sequencing template. This table comes from immunoSEQ multiplex PCR, and its TCRdb copy is limited to in-frame clones, with some not included. The data contain about 140,000 clones, about 86% of them singletons. The sample in question was CD8+ T cells sorted from blood, obtained at week 4, from a patient treated with tofacitinib. The receptor set was obtained from a human donor with alopecia areata.

The V call is TRBV5-1, the J call TRBJ2-2, with D possibly being TRBD1 (5 bases). Germline CDR1 reads SGHRS; CDR2 reads YFSETQ. The ends were cut back, 4 bases at V and 0 bases at J, with 16 bases in the middle. The CDR3 covers 17 residues. The CDR3 loop reads CASSASAARANTGELFF. As DNA, the CDR3 is TGCGCCAGCAGCGCCTCCGCGGCCAGGGCGAACACCGGGGAGCTGTTTTTT.

The V call is TRBV12-5, the J call TRBJ2-7; either TRBD1 or TRBD2 may fit D (5 bases each). Per the germline V gene, CDR1 is LGHNT and CDR2 is FRNRAP. The length of the CDR3 is 19 residues. V was shortened by 4 bases and J by 1 base, with 26 bases between the two germline ends. Written as DNA, the CDR3 is TGTGCTAGTGGTTCCCCAGGCCGGGGCTTCCGAGCCAATTCCTACGAGCAGTACTTC. It is translated as CASGSPGRGFRANSYEQYF.

A remark on this clone: Other nucleotide sequences from this sample produce the same CDR3. This sequence joins TRBV27 and TRBJ2-1; TRBD2 aligns across 7 bases. V gave up 2 bases and J gave up 8 bases; unmatched junction bases: 3. The CDR3 totals 13 residues. The V gene's germline CDR1 is MNHEY and CDR2 SMNVEV (reference sequence). The CDR3 region has the DNA TGTGCCAGCAGTTTACCGGGGGGAGATGAGCAGTTCTTC. Protein product: CASSLPGGDEQFF.

The gene calls are TRBV5-1 and TRBJ1-1; 9 bases are shared with TRBD1. The CDR3 is made up of 15 amino acids. Germline assignment: CDR1 SGHRS and CDR2 YFSETQ. V dropped 4 bases and J dropped 6; count of bases not matched to a gene: 10. The DNA of the CDR3 is TGCGCCAGCAGCCACGGGACAGGGAAAGATCCTGAAGCTTTCTTT. Translated, it gives CASSHGTGKDPEAFF.

This chain links TRBV27 with TRBJ1-2, with 8 bases identical to TRBD1. After removal of 5 bases from V and 4 bases from J, the junction contained 9 bases not matched to a gene. The length of the CDR3 is 15 residues. Germline V CDR1 and CDR2: MNHEY, SMNVEV (reference sequence). The chain's CDR3 is CASSINRGNSYGYTF. In nucleotides, the CDR3 is TGTGCCAGCAGTATCAACAGGGGGAATAGCTATGGCTACACCTTC.

The rearrangement links TRBV19 to TRBJ2-7; TRBD2 matches 11 bases. CDR3 length equals 16 residues. Per germline, CDR1 LNHDA and CDR2 SQIVND (reference sequence). V was pared by 5 bases and J by 2 bases, with 8 bases of the junction left unmatched. As DNA, the CDR3 is TGTGCCAGTAGTTGGGGACTAGCGGCGACCCCCTACGAGCAGTACTTC. It yields the protein CASSWGLAATPYEQYF.